This entry lists 25 T cell receptor beta chains sequenced from one sample in a study of neurological immune-mediated disorders. TCRdb independently ran MiXCR on the 5' RACE reads; one entry per CDR3 protein. Of over 50,000 distinct CDR3 sequences in the sample, around 5% were seen once. Sequencing was done on a sample of PBMCs. Source of these receptors: a human donor with multiple sclerosis. The donor label of this sample is uncertain.

This clonotype came up many times. The CDR3 spells CSARDSRAGNTIYF. The CDR3 bases are TGCAGTGCTAGAGATTCAAGGGCTGGAAACACCATATATTTT. This chain links TRBV20-1 with TRBJ1-3, with D unresolved. There are 14 residues in the CDR3. V was shortened by 0 bases and J by 2 bases, with 8 bases between the two germline ends. Germline loops: CDR1 DFQATT, CDR2 SNEGSKA (reference sequence).

This clonotype was seen repeatedly, ten times or more. This chain joins TRBV12-3 or TRBV12-4 and TRBJ2-2, with D hard to call. This CDR3 has 15 amino acids. Trimming cost V 4 bases and J 3 bases, with 12 bases left between them. As DNA, the CDR3 is TGTGCCAGCAGTTCTTACCAAGAGGACACCGGGGAGCTGTTTTTT. It encodes CASSSYQEDTGELFF.

This clonotype was seen at least ten times. The chain links TRBV5-6 to TRBJ2-3; TRBD2 is a possible D gene (6 bases). Germline V gene lookup returns CDR1 SGHDT and CDR2 YYEEEE. The CDR3 has 15 amino acids. The germline V and J ends were trimmed by 0 bases and 2 bases, with 10 bases remaining between them. The CDR3 DNA reads as TGTGCCAGCAGCTTGGGGCGGGAATTCACAGATACGCAGTATTTT. Translating it yields CASSLGREFTDTQYF.

This clonotype was recorded at least ten times. This chain uses TRBV7-8 with TRBJ1-2; D is unresolved. Germline V CDR1 and CDR2: SGHVS, FQNEAQ. Trimming took 0 bases from V and 4 from J, leaving 12 bases between them. The CDR3 contains 15 residues. As DNA, the CDR3 is TGTGCCAGCAGCTTAGCGGGGTTCAGATCCTATGGCTACACCTTC. Its translation: CASSLAGFRSYGYTF.

Ten or more counts support this clonotype. This chain uses TRBV2 with TRBJ1-1; 7 positions match TRBD1. CDR1 SNHLY and CDR2 FYNNEI come from the germline V gene. The trim removed 8 bases at V and 5 bases at J, leaving 11 bases unmatched. The CDR3 sequence is 14 residues long. CDR3 region: CASALRGLRTEAFF. DNA of the CDR3: TGTGCCAGCGCCTTGAGGGGGCTTCGAACTGAAGCTTTCTTT.

This clonotype appeared many times. The V call is TRBV3-1, the J call TRBJ1-6; unclear D gene. V was shortened by 0 bases and J by 7 bases, with 10 bases between the two germline ends. This CDR3 is 15 amino acids long. CDR1 LGHDT and CDR2 YNNKEL come from the germline V gene (reference sequence). CDR3 in amino acids: CASSQDWPGNSPLHF. The CDR3 bases are TGTGCCAGCAGCCAAGATTGGCCCGGCAATTCACCCCTCCACTTT.

This clonotype was seen repeatedly, ten times or more. The CDR3 sequence: CSAPLAGPTPYGYTF. DNA of the CDR3: TGCAGTGCTCCCTTGGCAGGCCCTACTCCCTATGGCTACACCTTC. The chain carries TRBV20-1 and TRBJ1-2; no clear D gene. Trimming removed 5 bases at V and 4 bases at J, with 20 bases between. From germline, CDR1 is DFQATT and CDR2 SNEGSKA (reference sequence). The length of the CDR3 is 15 residues.

This clonotype occurred many times. This chain connects TRBV5-4 to TRBJ2-1; D might be TRBD2 (5 bases). Germline CDR1 reads SGHNT; CDR2 reads YYREEE (reference sequence). The CDR3 contains 15 residues. V gave up 5 bases and J gave up 2 bases, with 14 bases separating them. The CDR3 loop is CASSYEGKPYNEQFF. The CDR3 nucleotides are TGTGCCAGCAGTTATGAGGGAAAACCCTACAATGAGCAGTTCTTC.

This clonotype came up many times. The rearrangement uses TRBV20-1 and TRBJ1-3; D is perhaps TRBD1 (6 bases). The germline gives CDR1 DFQATT, CDR2 SNEGSKA (reference sequence). The CDR3 sequence is 15 residues long. The ends were cut back, 4 bases at V and 4 bases at J, with 17 bases in the middle. This CDR3 reads CSAIRPGAYGNTIYF. CDR3 DNA: TGCAGTGCTATAAGGCCAGGGGCATACGGAAACACCATATATTTT.

This clonotype was seen ten or more times. The rearrangement links TRBV15 to TRBJ2-3; D unclear. The CDR3 contains 14 residues. Germline V gives CDR1 LNHNV, CDR2 YYDKDF (reference sequence). The V end lost 1 base, the J end lost 1 base, and 6 bases lay between the germline ends. CDR3 coding DNA: TGTGCCACCAGCAGAGGGCCCGGCACAGATACGCAGTATTTT. This sequence encodes CATSRGPGTDTQYF.

This clonotype appeared many times. The V and J genes are TRBV12-3 or TRBV12-4 and TRBJ1-4; the match to TRBD1 covers 7 bases. Unmatched junction bases numbered 5, after V lost 6 bases and J lost 4 bases. CDR3 length equals 14 residues. The chain's CDR3 is CASSTTGYNEKLFF. As DNA, the CDR3 is TGTGCCAGCAGCACGACAGGGTATAATGAAAAACTGTTTTTT.

This clonotype occurred many times. The rearrangement links TRBV12-3 or TRBV12-4 to TRBJ1-1; D perhaps matches TRBD1 (6 bases). Trimming shortened V by 6 bases and J by 1 base, and 9 bases separated the two germline ends. The CDR3 is made up of 13 amino acids. CDR3 residues: CASSGQTNTEAFF. CDR3 sequence (DNA): TGTGCCAGCAGCGGACAGACGAACACTGAAGCTTTCTTT.

This clonotype has a count of ten or more. DNA of the CDR3: TGTGCCATCAGTGAGGGGGCAGACTATCAGCCCCAGCATTTT. Translated: CAISEGADYQPQHF. The gene calls are TRBV10-3 and TRBJ1-5, with D possibly being TRBD1 (5 bases). V was clipped by 2 bases and J by 5 bases, with 10 bases between them. Germline values: CDR1 ENHRY, CDR2 SYGVKD. CDR3 length equals 14 residues.

There are many counts of this clonotype. CDR3 in amino acids: CAISDFLRDRASSGANVLTF. The CDR3 DNA is TGTGCCATCAGTGATTTCCTCCGGGACAGGGCCAGCTCTGGGGCCAACGTCCTGACTTTC. J is TRBJ2-6 and V is TRBV10-3, with 9 bases matching TRBD1. J was trimmed by 0 bases and V by 3 bases; bases with no gene match: 12. This CDR3 has 20 amino acids. The germline V gene has CDR1 ENHRY and CDR2 SYGVKD.

This clonotype was observed many times. The rearrangement uses TRBV20-1 and TRBJ2-5; 8 bases are a match to TRBD2. The V gene end was trimmed by 0 bases and the J gene end by 5 bases; junction bases not matched to a gene: 8. Germline V gene sequence: CDR1 DFQATT, CDR2 SNEGSKA (reference sequence). The CDR3 has 15 amino acids. The CDR3 loop reads CSARDGVSGVETQYF. The CDR3 nucleotides are TGCAGTGCTAGAGATGGGGTTAGCGGGGTGGAGACCCAGTACTTC.

This clonotype was detected many times. This chain links TRBV20-1 with TRBJ2-1; TRBD1 aligns across 7 bases. Losses at the gene ends were 0 bases for V and 6 bases for J; bases not matched to a gene: 11. Germline CDR1 DFQATT, CDR2 SNEGSKA (reference sequence). CDR3 length equals 16 residues. CDR3 amino acids: CSARDRDRVRSNEQFF. Written as DNA, the CDR3 is TGCAGTGCTAGAGATAGAGACAGGGTGAGGAGCAATGAGCAGTTCTTC.

This clonotype was recorded many times. This chain links TRBV20-1 with TRBJ1-4, with D perhaps TRBD1 (6 bases). The germline V gene has CDR1 DFQATT and CDR2 SNEGSKA (reference sequence). This CDR3 spans 14 amino acids. Trimming took 7 bases from V and 9 from J, leaving 21 bases between them. The CDR3 loop is CSGTRYRAPQKLFF. For the CDR3, the DNA is TGCAGTGGCACCAGATACAGGGCCCCACAAAAACTGTTTTTT.

This clonotype was found many times. The V call is TRBV10-3, the J call TRBJ2-2; D possibly matches TRBD1 or TRBD2 (5 bases each). Looked up from germline, CDR1 is ENHRY and CDR2 is SYGVKD. The V and J ends lost 3 bases and 4 bases respectively, with 12 bases between them. This CDR3 is 15 amino acids long. The CDR3 nucleotides are TGTGCCATCAGTGAACTAGGGGACGGCACCGGGGAGCTGTTTTTT. Protein: CAISELGDGTGELFF.

This clonotype was counted ten times or more. The J gene is TRBJ2-2, the V gene TRBV5-1; TRBD1 aligns across 8 bases. J gave up 5 bases and V 0 bases, and 6 bases lay outside the gene matches. The CDR3 contains 16 residues. Germline CDR1 and CDR2: SGHRS and YFSETQ. The CDR3 loop is CASSLVGDRRTGELFF. CDR3 sequence (DNA): TGCGCCAGCAGCTTGGTTGGGGACAGGCGGACCGGGGAGCTGTTTTTT.

This clonotype was detected ten times or more. J is TRBJ2-7 and V is TRBV5-1; the match to TRBD1 covers 8 bases. Germline V CDR1 and CDR2: SGHRS, YFSETQ. V gave up 1 base and J gave up 3 bases; unmatched junction bases: 9. The CDR3 sequence is 16 residues long. The CDR3 DNA reads TGCGCCAGCAGCTTGTTTACAGGGGGTTTGAGCTACGAGCAGTACTTC. Protein: CASSLFTGGLSYEQYF.

This clonotype has ten or more counts. The chain couples TRBV5-1 to TRBJ2-7, with 12 positions matching TRBD2. Germline values: CDR1 SGHRS, CDR2 YFSETQ. Germline trimming cut 1 base from V and 5 bases from J; bases unmatched to any gene: 7. The CDR3 spans 16 residues. CDR3 in amino acids: CASSLILAGGPHEQYF. CDR3 nucleotides: TGCGCCAGCAGCTTGATCCTAGCGGGGGGGCCGCACGAGCAGTACTTC.

This clonotype occurred many times. V gene TRBV13 combines with J gene TRBJ2-2; D is possibly TRBD1 (7 bases). Germline values: CDR1 PRHDT, CDR2 FYEKMQ (reference sequence). The CDR3 runs to 16 residues. V lost 5 bases, J lost 8 bases, and 21 bases lay in between. CDR3 protein: CASSTRQGGWDGELFF. Written as DNA, the CDR3 is TGTGCCAGCAGCACCCGACAGGGAGGCTGGGATGGGGAGCTGTTTTTT.

This clonotype was seen only a few times. The chain couples TRBV20-1 to TRBJ2-7; D is possibly TRBD1 or TRBD2 (5 bases each). Trimming pared 1 base from V and 3 bases from J, leaving 13 bases between. The CDR3 extends over 14 amino acids. Germline V gene lookup returns CDR1 DFQATT and CDR2 SNEGSKA (reference sequence). For the CDR3, the DNA is TGCAGTGCTAGAGTAAGGGGAGACGGCTACGAGCAGTACTTC. It codes for CSARVRGDGYEQYF.

This clonotype was counted ten times or more. The chain is built from TRBV14 and TRBJ1-5; no clear D gene. V shed 4 bases and J shed 6 bases, with 4 bases lying between them. The CDR3 covers 11 residues. In germline, CDR1 is SGHDN, CDR2 FVKESK. The CDR3 region has the DNA TGTGCCAGCAGCCTTGTTCAGCCCCAGCATTTT. Protein product: CASSLVQPQHF.

This clonotype has a count of ten or more. J is TRBJ2-1 and V is TRBV29-1, with D tentatively TRBD2 (6 bases). Trimming took 8 bases from V and 7 from J, leaving 18 bases between them. The CDR3 is made up of 13 amino acids. Germline lookup yields CDR1 SQVTM and CDR2 ANQGSEA. The CDR3 DNA follows: TGCAGCCCCGCCTTCGGCGGGGCTAATGAGCAGTTCTTC. Its protein is CSPAFGGANEQFF.